One and the same sample provided the 19 T cell receptor beta chains below, sequenced in a study of T cell responses to AZD1222 COVID-19 vaccine. TCRdb keeps only in-frame clones here, not all; method: immunoSEQ multiplex PCR. The sample has 150,000 to 200,000 clones, 92% seen once. Material: peripheral blood, obtained 28 days after the second AZD1222 dose. The receptors originated from an adult who received the AZD1222 COVID-19 vaccine.

The chain combines TRBV7-8 with TRBJ2-5; D gene unclear. This CDR3 region has 14 residues. Germline assignment: CDR1 SGHVS and CDR2 FQNEAQ. The V end lost 1 base, the J end lost 3 bases, and 9 bases lay between the germline ends. The CDR3 region is CASSLVAGKETQYF. DNA for the CDR3: TGTGCCAGCAGCTTAGTTGCAGGAAAAGAGACCCAGTACTTC.

The V and J genes are TRBV5-1 and TRBJ2-1; D may be TRBD2 (5 bases). CDR1 and CDR2 from the germline V gene are SGHRS and YFSETQ. V gave up 1 base and J gave up 0 bases, with 8 bases separating them. This CDR3 is 15 amino acids long. CDR3 bases: TGCGCCAGCAGCTTGTCGGGGAGCTCCTACAATGAGCAGTTCTTC. Translation gives CASSLSGSSYNEQFF.

CDR3 nucleotides: TGTGCCAGCAGCTTAGAAGGTGACAGAGCAAACGAGCAGTACTTC. This codes for CASSLEGDRANEQYF. The chain joins TRBV13 to TRBJ2-7, with D possibly matching TRBD1 (5 bases). V was shortened by 1 base and J by 5 bases, with 15 bases between the two germline ends. The CDR3 has 15 amino acids. Germline V gives CDR1 PRHDT, CDR2 FYEKMQ (reference sequence). Full variable domain (missing parts from reference TRBV13 and TRBJ2-7): AAGVIQSPRHLIKEKRETATLKCYPIPRHDTVYWYQQGPGQDPQFLISFYEKMQSDKGSIPDRFSAQQFSDYHSELNMSSLELGDSALYFCASSLEGDRANEQYFGPGTRLTVT.

The gene calls are TRBV7-2 and TRBJ1-1; tentatively, D is TRBD1 (6 bases). The length of the CDR3 is 14 residues. V lost 7 bases, J lost 3 bases, and 15 bases lay in between. Germline V lookup: CDR1 SGHTA, CDR2 FQGNSA. The CDR3 DNA sequence: TGTGCCAGCACCCTAGGGGGTCTTGACACTGAAGCTTTCTTT. As protein: CASTLGGLDTEAFF.

The chain links TRBV27 to TRBJ2-3, with unresolved D. The germline V gene encodes CDR1 MNHEY and CDR2 SMNVEV (reference sequence). Trimming shortened V by 6 bases and J by 6 bases, and 13 bases separated the two germline ends. The CDR3 is 13 amino acids. In DNA, the CDR3 is TGTGCCAGCAGCCCCCCGACCAGGGATACGCAGTATTTT. This codes for CASSPPTRDTQYF.

This chain uses TRBV11-2 with TRBJ2-1, with 8 bases matching TRBD2. V was pared by 4 bases and J by 7 bases, with 9 bases of the junction left unmatched. The CDR3 runs to 15 residues. Per the germline V gene, CDR1 is SGHAT and CDR2 is FQNNGV. The CDR3 protein is CASSSGGVAGNEQFF. The CDR3 DNA reads as TGTGCCAGCAGCTCTGGTGGGGTAGCGGGGAATGAGCAGTTCTTC. The complete variable domain, with remaining parts taken from reference TRBV11-2 and TRBJ2-1, reads EAGVAQSPRYKIIEKRQSVAFWCNPISGHATLYWYQQILGQGPKLLIQFQNNGVVDDSQLPKDRFSAERLKGVDSTLKIQPAKLEDSAVYLCASSSGGVAGNEQFFGPGTRLTVL.

The V and J genes are TRBV7-8 and TRBJ2-3, with D maybe TRBD2 (6 bases). The V end lost 1 base, the J end lost 4 bases, and 15 bases lay between the germline ends. CDR1 and CDR2 from the germline V gene are SGHVS and FQNEAQ. This CDR3 has 16 amino acids. In nucleotides, the CDR3 is TGTGCCAGCAGCTTAGGGCCTAGTGGAGGGGCAGATACGCAGTATTTT. Amino acids: CASSLGPSGGADTQYF.

The chain links TRBV6-6 to TRBJ2-1, with 10 bases lining up with TRBD2. J lost 10 bases, V lost 6 bases, and 12 bases had no gene match. Looked up from germline, CDR1 is MNHNY and CDR2 is SVGAGI (reference sequence). The CDR3 totals 15 residues. As DNA, the CDR3 is TGTGCCAGCAGGGAGCGGGGGGGCGGTTCTTGGGAGCAGTTCTTC. Amino acid sequence: CASRERGGGSWEQFF.

The chain is built from TRBV7-9 and TRBJ2-3; D is possibly TRBD2 (5 bases). Per germline, CDR1 SEHNR and CDR2 FQNEAQ (reference sequence). This CDR3 comprises 16 residues. Trimming cost V 1 base and J 3 bases, with 14 bases left between them. CDR3 sequence reads: CASSLGASRLTDTQYF. CDR3 DNA sequence: TGTGCCAGCAGCTTAGGTGCTAGCAGGTTAACAGATACGCAGTATTTT.

In DNA form, the CDR3 reads TGTGCCAGCAGCCAAGAGCGCGACAGGGGGAAATCTGAAGCTTTCTTT. Encoded protein: CASSQERDRGKSEAFF. The V call is TRBV14, the J call TRBJ1-1; 9 bases are shared with TRBD1. V lost 0 bases and J lost 6; bases outside the gene matches: 8. Germline assignment: CDR1 SGHDN and CDR2 FVKESK. The CDR3 contains 16 residues. Full variable domain (rest looked up from reference TRBV14 and TRBJ1-1): EAGVTQFPSHSVIEKGQTVTLRCDPISGHDNLYWYRRVMGKEIKFLLHFVKESKQDESGMPNNRFLAERTGGTYSTLKVQPAELEDSGVYFCASSQERDRGKSEAFFGQGTRLTVV.

The gene calls are TRBV9 and TRBJ2-5, with D possibly matching TRBD1 (5 bases). The germline V and J ends were trimmed by 0 bases and 5 bases, with 8 bases remaining between them. Germline V gene data show CDR1 as SGDLS and CDR2 as YYNGEE. CDR3 length: 13 residues. The CDR3 DNA reads as TGTGCCAGCAGCGTAGAGGGGCGGGAGACCCAGTACTTC. It translates to CASSVEGRETQYF. The complete variable domain, with remaining parts taken from reference TRBV9 and TRBJ2-5, reads DSGVTQTPKHLITATGQRVTLRCSPRSGDLSVYWYQQSLDQGLQFLIQYYNGEERAKGNILERFSAQQFPDLHSELNLSSLELGDSALYFCASSVEGRETQYFGPGTRLLVL.

The chain combines TRBV11-3 with TRBJ2-1; 7 positions agree with TRBD1. Germline trimming cut 5 bases from V and 2 bases from J; bases unmatched to any gene: 6. This CDR3 spans 15 amino acids. The germline V gene encodes CDR1 SGHNT and CDR2 YENEEA. DNA of the CDR3: TGTGCCAGCAGCCTCGGACAGGTCCCCTACAATGAGCAGTTCTTC. Its protein is CASSLGQVPYNEQFF.

The J gene is TRBJ1-2, the V gene TRBV29-1; 7 nucleotides agree with TRBD1. The V segment lost 2 bases and the J segment 6 bases; nucleotides outside the gene matches: 0. The CDR3 length is 11 residues. CDR1 SQVTM and CDR2 ANQGSEA come from the germline V gene. This chain's CDR3 is CSVEQGDGYTF. The CDR3, as DNA: TGCAGCGTTGAACAGGGGGATGGCTACACCTTC.

The chain employs TRBV7-9 and TRBJ1-1, with D perhaps TRBD1 (5 bases). CDR3 length equals 17 residues. V was shortened by 0 bases and J by 5 bases, with 19 bases between the two germline ends. Germline CDR1 SEHNR, CDR2 FQNEAQ (reference sequence). For the CDR3, the DNA is TGTGCCAGCAGCTTAGCTCATGTAAGCAGGGAGGAAACTGAAGCTTTCTTT. Protein product: CASSLAHVSREETEAFF.

This clone has just one count. Written as DNA, the CDR3 is TGTGCCAGTAGTATTGGTGGGTGGAGTTCAGGCAATCAGCCCCAGCATTTT. It translates to CASSIGGWSSGNQPQHF. The chain links TRBV19 to TRBJ1-5; D ambiguous. CDR3 size: 17 residues. The V end lost 3 bases, the J end lost 2 bases, and 17 bases lay between the germline ends. Germline CDR1 reads LNHDA; CDR2 reads SQIVND (reference sequence).

This clone was recorded only once. The V and J genes are TRBV29-1 and TRBJ2-5, with D perhaps given as TRBD1 or TRBD2 (5 bases each). The CDR3 covers 14 residues. Germline V gene data show CDR1 as SQVTM and CDR2 as ANQGSEA. V was cut by 7 bases and J by 2 bases, with 17 bases left in between. The CDR3 DNA is TGCAGCGCCTCCCATAGGGGAGTGCAAGAGACCCAGTACTTC. Translation: CSASHRGVQETQYF.

The V gene is TRBV9, the J gene TRBJ1-1; no definite D call. The germline gives CDR1 SGDLS, CDR2 YYNGEE. V was trimmed by 4 bases and J by 0 bases, leaving 13 bases between them. This CDR3 has 15 residues. CDR3 protein: CASSRGWQLNTEAFF. In nucleotides, the CDR3 is TGTGCCAGCAGCCGCGGGTGGCAGCTGAACACTGAAGCTTTCTTT.

The chain recombines TRBV7-9 with TRBJ2-6; D gene unclear. The V gene's germline CDR1 is SEHNR and CDR2 FQNEAQ (reference sequence). The CDR3 loop spans 17 amino acids. Trimming removed 2 bases from V and 5 bases from J, with 16 bases in between. The CDR3, as DNA: TGTGCCAGCAGCTTAAGTGTACCCGACCCACGGGCCAACGTCCTGACTTTC. Its protein product is CASSLSVPDPRANVLTF.

This rearrangement joins TRBV6-2 or TRBV6-3 to TRBJ1-1; TRBD1 aligns across 8 bases. The ends lost 5 bases at V and 5 bases at J; junction bases unmatched: 10. The germline V gene encodes CDR1 MNHEY and CDR2 SVGEGT. The CDR3 has 15 residues. CDR3: CASSLGTGSRTEAFF. The CDR3 region has the DNA TGTGCCAGCAGTCTCGGGACAGGTTCACGGACTGAAGCTTTCTTT.